The source of this T cell receptor beta chain is a study of siplizumab effects on memory and regulatory T cells. Whole-study findings and limits: Alloreactive clones mapping to unstimulated subsets formed only a minor fraction. The Treg-derived share of mappable alloreactive CD4+ clones averaged 68.8% with siplizumab and 26.9% in controls. With siplizumab, cumulative frequency of CD4+ memory-derived alloreactive sequences dropped significantly.

Some 98,000 TCR templates underwent assay in every sample. Clones were read by immunoSEQ multiplex PCR, and TCRdb kept only the in-frame ones, dropping some. The sample carries approximately 120,000 clones, 93% recorded once. The V gene's germline CDR1 is SGHDT and CDR2 YYEEEE. This CDR3 contains 11 residues. V was clipped by 3 bases and J by 5 bases, with 4 bases between them. A remark on this clone: The target antigen is unknown.

This TCR was sampled from a human donor in good health. Sequencing was performed on non-Treg CD4+ T cells sorted from blood. The chain uses TRBV5-6 and TRBJ2-3, with D unclear. The CDR3 region is CASSSGDTQYF. The DNA for the CDR3 is TGTGCCAGCAGCTCGGGAGATACGCAGTATTTT.